This TCR beta chain was sequenced during a study of cytomegalovirus exposure and HLA in healthy donors. The study's findings and limits: Sequencing probably produced one cluster of sequence variants that were highly shared. Roughly 170 TCR beta chains were listed as cytomegalovirus-associated. A prior analysis recorded that most TCR beta V segments were productive about 87% or about 30% of the time. With DRB1 most and HLA-C fewest, TCR association rates differed between HLA loci in a later analysis.

In the PCR, 60 Vbeta and 13 Jbeta primers were used. The protocol was immunoSEQ multiplex PCR, while the TCRdb copy is restricted to in-frame clones and leaves out a portion. Of some 150,000 clones in the sample, about 71% were seen once. This CDR3 contains 12 residues. With 2 bases removed from V and 10 bases from J, the gap between germline ends came to 8 bases. The V gene's germline CDR1 is ENHRY and CDR2 SYGVKD. Worth noting for this clone: Its antigen is unidentified.

This TCR was sampled from a woman between 25 and 40 years old in good health and CMV-seronegative. Sequenced sample: PBMCs. The chain combines TRBV10-3 with TRBJ2-2, with D perhaps matching TRBD2 (5 bases). The CDR3 DNA is TGTGCCATCAGTGAGGGTCGGGAGGAGCTGTTTTTT. Its translation is CAISEGREELFF.